Below, 17 T cell receptor beta chains from the same sample are listed, as sequenced in a study of shared T cell receptors in the human thymus. TCRdb's table, derived via immunoSEQ multiplex PCR, lists solely in-frame clones and lacks some. Found here are 600,000 or so clones, around 87% of them singletons; the top ten hold just under 0.0095%. These data are also associated with another study on human thymus T cells.

Sequenced input: thymocytes. All receptors come from a boy younger than two with a congenital heart defect.

As for this clone: Sequence at one end of the junction differs from germline and may be a read error. This chain connects TRBV27 to TRBJ1-2; no clear D. The CDR3 loop spans 14 amino acids. CDR1 and CDR2 (germline): MNHEY, SMNVEV (reference sequence). CDR3 region: CASSLSPANYGYPF. For the CDR3, the DNA is TGTGCCAGCAGTTTGAGTCCAGCTAACTATGGCTACCCCTTC.

The CDR3 DNA sequence: TGTGCCAGCAGCTTAGGGGGACAAAGCCCCTATTCACCCCTCCACTTT. It is translated as CASSLGGQSPYSPLHF. The chain combines TRBV7-9 with TRBJ1-6, with a tentative D call TRBD1 (6 bases). Germline V lookup: CDR1 SEHNR, CDR2 FQNEAQ (reference sequence). The CDR3 spans 16 residues. Trimming stripped 1 base from V and 8 bases from J, with 15 bases between.

The chain has TRBV9 and TRBJ2-6; 8 nucleotides match TRBD2. The CDR3 runs to 16 residues. The V and J ends lost 2 bases and 0 bases, in that order; junction bases with no gene match: 1. Germline CDR1 and CDR2: SGDLS and YYNGEE. The CDR3, as DNA: TGTGCCAGCAGCGTCCGGGGGGGCTCTGGGGCCAACGTCCTGACTTTC. It encodes CASSVRGGSGANVLTF.

The chain recombines TRBV9 with TRBJ2-6; weak D call: TRBD2 (6 bases). The CDR3 spans 17 residues. Germline-derived CDR1 and CDR2 are SGDLS and YYNGEE. Trimming left V 0 bases short and J 3 bases short, with 13 bases between. The CDR3 DNA reads as TGTGCCAGCAGCGTAGGGAGAGGGGAGGATGGGGCCAACGTCCTGACTTTC. This encodes CASSVGRGEDGANVLTF.

The chain is built from TRBV7-8 and TRBJ2-3; possible D gene TRBD2, 5 bases. Trimming stripped 1 base from V and 5 bases from J, with 16 bases between. This CDR3 has 16 amino acids. Per germline, CDR1 SGHVS and CDR2 FQNEAQ. CDR3 protein: CASSLVAGILGDTQYF. DNA for the CDR3: TGTGCCAGCAGCTTAGTGGCGGGTATACTCGGAGATACGCAGTATTTT.

The chain joins TRBV28 to TRBJ1-5; D gene unclear. Deletions cut 5 bases from V and 6 bases from J, with 26 bases between. CDR3 size: 18 residues. Germline V lookup: CDR1 MDHEN, CDR2 SYDVKM. The CDR3 DNA is TGTGCCAGCAGTCTCTCCTTTACCGACTACGAGGGCTCTCAGCCCCAGCATTTT. It specifies CASSLSFTDYEGSQPQHF.

CDR3 in amino acids: CASSIVPPGQGSYEQYF. CDR3 nucleotides: TGTGCCAGTAGTATAGTCCCTCCGGGACAGGGCTCCTACGAGCAGTACTTC. The gene calls are TRBV19 and TRBJ2-7; 9 bases align to TRBD1. The germline V gene has CDR1 LNHDA and CDR2 SQIVND (reference sequence). V lost 1 base, J lost 0 bases, and 7 bases stayed unmatched. CDR3 length: 17 residues.

CDR3 bases: TGCGCCAGCAGCCAAGGGGGGGACGGCAATCAGCCCCAGCATTTT. Its translation: CASSQGGDGNQPQHF. The chain combines TRBV4-3 with TRBJ1-5; possibly TRBD1 for D (5 bases). CDR3 length: 15 residues. Germline V gene lookup returns CDR1 LGHNA and CDR2 YSLEER. V was cut by 1 base and J by 2 bases, with 9 bases left in between.

The CDR3 DNA sequence: TGTGCCAGCAGCCCCTCCCGGGACAGGCACTATGGCTACACCTTC. It encodes CASSPSRDRHYGYTF. The rearrangement joins TRBV28 to TRBJ1-2, with TRBD1 matching 8 bases. The CDR3 is made up of 15 amino acids. CDR1 MDHEN and CDR2 SYDVKM come from the germline V gene. V was pared by 6 bases and J by 3 bases, with 9 bases of the junction left unmatched.

The V and J genes are TRBV10-3 and TRBJ2-7, with TRBD2 matching over 7 bases. The length of the CDR3 is 11 residues. The J segment lost 3 bases and the V segment lost 11 bases, leaving 4 bases of the junction unmatched. CDR1 is ENHRY, CDR2 SYGVKD, per germline. CDR3 nucleotides: TGTGCCGGAGGGAGGGGCTACGAGCAGTACTTC. Translating gives CAGGRGYEQYF.

This chain connects TRBV4-1 to TRBJ2-7; 8 bases align to TRBD2. Trimming cost V 4 bases and J 2 bases; bases outside gene matches: 4. The CDR3 runs to 14 residues. CDR1 and CDR2 (germline): MGHRA, YSYEKL. The CDR3 DNA follows: TGCGCCAGCAGCCCCTCTAGCGGGCCCTACGAGCAGTACTTC. Protein product: CASSPSSGPYEQYF.

Comment on this clone: The same CDR3 can be traced to other DNA sequences in this sample. CDR3 sequence reads: CASSLGQGLYEQYF. Here the CDR3 DNA reads TGTGCCAGCAGTTTGGGACAGGGACTGTACGAGCAGTACTTC. V gene TRBV28 combines with J gene TRBJ2-7; 9 nucleotides agree with TRBD1. Germline assignment: CDR1 MDHEN and CDR2 SYDVKM. V was pared by 3 bases and J by 4 bases, with 4 bases of the junction left unmatched. The CDR3 consists of 14 residues.

The chain carries TRBV4-3 and TRBJ2-7; 13 positions match TRBD2. There are 22 residues in the CDR3. V dropped 0 bases and J dropped 9; count of bases not matched to a gene: 26. Germline V lookup: CDR1 LGHNA, CDR2 YSLEER. In nucleotides, the CDR3 is TGCGCCAGCAGCCAAGAGACGTGGGGGACTAGCGGGGCTACCCCCCCCTCTACGGGGCAGTACTTC. Its protein is CASSQETWGTSGATPPSTGQYF.

The chain joins TRBV7-9 to TRBJ2-7; tentatively, D is TRBD1 (5 bases). This CDR3 is built from 14 residues. V lost 5 bases and J lost 2, with 13 bases in between. The germline V gene encodes CDR1 SEHNR and CDR2 FQNEAQ (reference sequence). Here the CDR3 DNA reads TGTGCCAGCAGCCGCCTCGACAGACCCTACGAGCAGTACTTC. Protein product: CASSRLDRPYEQYF.

The rearrangement links TRBV7-2 to TRBJ2-5; D not resolved. With 5 bases removed from V and 2 bases from J, the gap between germline ends came to 9 bases. CDR1 is SGHTA, CDR2 FQGNSA, per germline. The CDR3 spans 13 residues. The CDR3 coding sequence is TGTGCCAGCAGCCTAAGCATTCAAGAGACCCAGTACTTC. It translates to CASSLSIQETQYF. The variable domain in full, completed from reference TRBV7-2 and TRBJ2-5, reads GAGVSQSPSNKVTEKGKDVELRCDPISGHTALYWYRQSLGQGLEFLIYFQGNSAPDKSGLPSDRFSAERTGGSVSTLTIQRTQQEDSAVYLCASSLSIQETQYFGPGTRLLVL.

V gene TRBV25-1 combines with J gene TRBJ2-1; 8 positions match TRBD2. The V segment lost 5 bases and the J segment 0 bases; nucleotides outside the gene matches: 6. The length of the CDR3 is 16 residues. Germline lookup yields CDR1 MGHDK and CDR2 SYGVNS. For the CDR3, the DNA is TGTGCCAGCAGTCCACTAGCGGTAAGCTCCTACAATGAGCAGTTCTTC. Amino acids: CASSPLAVSSYNEQFF.

This clone was observed a few times. This chain links TRBV2 with TRBJ2-1; the D is unclear. This CDR3 has 16 amino acids. The germline V gene encodes CDR1 SNHLY and CDR2 FYNNEI. V lost 8 bases and J lost 8, with 25 bases in between. The CDR3 coding sequence is TGTGCCAGCGAGAACCGTGTGTCAAGACAAGGTGATGAGCAGTTCTTC. Amino acids: CASENRVSRQGDEQFF.